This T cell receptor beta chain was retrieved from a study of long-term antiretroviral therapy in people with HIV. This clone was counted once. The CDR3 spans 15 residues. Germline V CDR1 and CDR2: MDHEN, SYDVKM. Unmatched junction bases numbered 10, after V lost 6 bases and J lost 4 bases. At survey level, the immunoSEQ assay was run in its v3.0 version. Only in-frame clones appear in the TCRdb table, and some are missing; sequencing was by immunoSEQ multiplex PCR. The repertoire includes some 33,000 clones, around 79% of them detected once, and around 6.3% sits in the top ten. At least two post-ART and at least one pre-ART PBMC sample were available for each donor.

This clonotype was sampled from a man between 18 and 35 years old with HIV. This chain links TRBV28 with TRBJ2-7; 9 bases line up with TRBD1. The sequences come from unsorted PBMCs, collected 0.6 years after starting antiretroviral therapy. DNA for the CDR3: TGTGCCAGCAGCCTTCTAGGACAGGGGAGATACGAGCAGTACTTC. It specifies CASSLLGQGRYEQYF.